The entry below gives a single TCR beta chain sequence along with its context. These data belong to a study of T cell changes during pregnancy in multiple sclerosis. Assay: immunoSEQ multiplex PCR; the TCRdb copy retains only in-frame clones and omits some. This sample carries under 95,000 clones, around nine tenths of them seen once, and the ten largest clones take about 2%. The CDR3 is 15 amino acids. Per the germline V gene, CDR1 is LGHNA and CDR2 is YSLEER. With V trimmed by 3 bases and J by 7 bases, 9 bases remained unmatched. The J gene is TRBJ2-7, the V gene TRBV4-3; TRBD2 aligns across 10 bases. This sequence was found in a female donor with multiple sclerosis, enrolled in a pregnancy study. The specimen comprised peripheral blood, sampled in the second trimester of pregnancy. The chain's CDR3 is CASSHASGGSGEQYF. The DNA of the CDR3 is TGCGCCAGCAGCCATGCTAGCGGGGGCTCGGGGGAGCAGTACTTC.